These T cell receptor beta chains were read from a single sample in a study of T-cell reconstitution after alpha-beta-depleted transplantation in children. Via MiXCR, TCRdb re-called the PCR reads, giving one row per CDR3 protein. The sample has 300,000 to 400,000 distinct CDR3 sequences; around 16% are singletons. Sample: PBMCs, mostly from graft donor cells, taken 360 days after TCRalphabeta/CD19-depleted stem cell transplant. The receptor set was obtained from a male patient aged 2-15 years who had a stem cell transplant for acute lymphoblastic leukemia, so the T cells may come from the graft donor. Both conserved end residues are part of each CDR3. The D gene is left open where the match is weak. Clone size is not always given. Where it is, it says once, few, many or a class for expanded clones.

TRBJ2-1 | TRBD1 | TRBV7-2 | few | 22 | TGTGCCAGCAGCTTCCCCATCACAGGACAGGGTCGGGGGACTGGCTCCTACAATGAGCAGTTCTTC | CASSFPITGQGRGTGSYNEQFF
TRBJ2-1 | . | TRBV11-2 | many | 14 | TGTGCCAGCAGCTTAGATGTCTCCTACAATGAGCAGTTCTTC | CASSLDVSYNEQFF
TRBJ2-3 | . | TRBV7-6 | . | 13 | TGTGCCAGCAGCGCTACACTAGCAGATACGCAGTATTTT | CASSATLADTQYF
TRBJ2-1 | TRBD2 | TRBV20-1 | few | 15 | TGCAGTGCTCTCTCCGGGACTAGCGGATACAATGAGCAGTTCTTC | CSALSGTSGYNEQFF
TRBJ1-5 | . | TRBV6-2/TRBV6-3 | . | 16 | TGTGCCAGCAGTTACACCTTCAGGGGAAGGGGTCAGCCCCAGCATTTT | CASSYTFRGRGQPQHF
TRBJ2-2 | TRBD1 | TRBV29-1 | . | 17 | TGCAGCGTTGAAGATCCCTTGACAGGGGGCGAAACCGGGGAGCTGTTTTTT | CSVEDPLTGGETGELFF
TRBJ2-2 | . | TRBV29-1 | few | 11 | TGCAGCGTACCTTACACCGGGGAGCTGTTTTTT | CSVPYTGELFF
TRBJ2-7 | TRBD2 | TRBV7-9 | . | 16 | TGTGCCAGCAGCGGGGGACTAGCGGGAGTCGGCGACGAGCAGTACTTC | CASSGGLAGVGDEQYF
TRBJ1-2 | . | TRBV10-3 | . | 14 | TGTGCCATCAGTGATCAGGGTTACAACTATGGCTACACCTTC | CAISDQGYNYGYTF
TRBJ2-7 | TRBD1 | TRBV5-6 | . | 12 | TGTGCCAGCAGCTTGGGGGACAGTGAGCAGTACTTC | CASSLGDSEQYF
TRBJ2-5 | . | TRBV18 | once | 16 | TGTGCCAGCTCACGTGAACAGGGGGGGCTCCAAGAGACCCAGTACTTC | CASSREQGGLQETQYF
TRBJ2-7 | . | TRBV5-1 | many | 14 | TGCGCCAGCAGCTTGGCTTCTAGTCGCTACGAGCAGTACTTC | CASSLASSRYEQYF
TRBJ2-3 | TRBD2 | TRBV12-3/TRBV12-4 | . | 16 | TGTGCCAGCAGTTTAGAGGTGCGGGAGGGCACAGATACGCAGTATTTT | CASSLEVREGTDTQYF
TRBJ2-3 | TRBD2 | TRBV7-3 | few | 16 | TGTGCCAGCAGCTTAATAGCTAGCGGGAGCACAGATACGCAGTATTTT | CASSLIASGSTDTQYF
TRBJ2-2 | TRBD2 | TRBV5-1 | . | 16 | TGCGCCAGCAGCTTTACCGGGACTAGCGGGTTCCGGGAGCTGTTTTTT | CASSFTGTSGFRELFF
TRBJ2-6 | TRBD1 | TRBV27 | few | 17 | TGTGCCAGCAGTAGGGGACAGACCCTCTCTGGGGCCAACGTCCTGACTTTC | CASSRGQTLSGANVLTF
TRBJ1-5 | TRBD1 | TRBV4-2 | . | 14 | TGTGCCAGCAGCCAAGTGGACAGGGGACAGCCCCAGCATTTT | CASSQVDRGQPQHF
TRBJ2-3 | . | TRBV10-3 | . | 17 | TGTGCCATCAGTAAGCGACTGGACTACGATGACACAGATACGCAGTATTTT | CAISKRLDYDDTDTQYF
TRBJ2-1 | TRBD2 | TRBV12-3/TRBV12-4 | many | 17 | TGTGCCAGCCGTCTTGCCCTTCTAGCGGGAGAGGGCAATGAGCAGTTCTTC | CASRLALLAGEGNEQFF
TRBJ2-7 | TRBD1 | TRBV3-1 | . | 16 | TGTGCCAGCAGCCATTACCTCTGGGGACAGAGCTACGAGCAGTACTTC | CASSHYLWGQSYEQYF
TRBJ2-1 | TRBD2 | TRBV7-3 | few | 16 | TGTGCCAGCAGCTTAAGTGGCGGGAGGTCCTACAATGAGCAGTTCTTC | CASSLSGGRSYNEQFF
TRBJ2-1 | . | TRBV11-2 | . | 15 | TGTGCCAGCAGCTTAGTTCCGGGTTCAGGACATGAGCAGTTCTTC | CASSLVPGSGHEQFF
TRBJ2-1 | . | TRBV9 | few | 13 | TGTGCCAGCAGCGTATTACCGGACAATGAGCAGTTCTTC | CASSVLPDNEQFF
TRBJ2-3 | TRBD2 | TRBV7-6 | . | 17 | TGTGCCAGCAGCTTAACGGCTAGCGGACCTGTGGGGGATACGCAGTATTTT | CASSLTASGPVGDTQYF
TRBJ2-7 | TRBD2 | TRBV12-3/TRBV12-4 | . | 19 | TGTGCCAGCAGTTCCTATTTTATAACTAGCGGGAGTACCCCCTACGAGCAGTACTTC | CASSSYFITSGSTPYEQYF
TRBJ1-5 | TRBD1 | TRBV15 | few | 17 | TGTGCCACCAGCCGCGGGGACAGAAGACTTAGCAATCAGCCCCAGCATTTT | CATSRGDRRLSNQPQHF
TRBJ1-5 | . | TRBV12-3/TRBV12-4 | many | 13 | TGTGCCAGCAGTTCCCGGATTGGTCAGCCCCAGCATTTT | CASSSRIGQPQHF
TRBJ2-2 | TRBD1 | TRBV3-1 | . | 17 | TGTGCCAGCTGCCAGACGAGCAGGGGGCGCAGCACCGGGGAGCTGTTTTTT | CASCQTSRGRSTGELFF
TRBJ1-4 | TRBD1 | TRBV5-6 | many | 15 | TGTGCCAGCAGCGTTCGACAGGGTACTAATGAAAAACTGTTTTTT | CASSVRQGTNEKLFF
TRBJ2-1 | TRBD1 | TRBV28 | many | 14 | TGTGCCAGCAGTTCTTACACAGGGGGCGACGAGCAGTTCTTC | CASSSYTGGDEQFF
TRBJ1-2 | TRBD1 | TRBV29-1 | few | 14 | TGCAGCGTTGAAGGGACAGGGGAAGACTATGGCTACACCTTC | CSVEGTGEDYGYTF
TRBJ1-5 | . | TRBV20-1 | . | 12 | TGCAGTGCTGGCCGAAGCAATCAGCCCCAGCATTTT | CSAGRSNQPQHF
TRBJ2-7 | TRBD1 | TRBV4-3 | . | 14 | TGCGCCAGCAGCCGCGAGAGGGGGCAGTACGAGCAGTACTTC | CASSRERGQYEQYF
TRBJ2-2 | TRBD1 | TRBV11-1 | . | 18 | TGTGCCAGCAGCGAAACACCGGGACAGGGCCTGAACACCGGGGAGCTGTTTTTT | CASSETPGQGLNTGELFF
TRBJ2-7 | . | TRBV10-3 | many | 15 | TGTGCCATCAGTGAGGGACCAGGACACTTCTACGAGCAGTACTTC | CAISEGPGHFYEQYF
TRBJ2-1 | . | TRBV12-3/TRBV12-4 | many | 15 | TGTGCCAGCAGTCCACCTAGCCCTTTCTACAATGAGCAGTTCTTC | CASSPPSPFYNEQFF
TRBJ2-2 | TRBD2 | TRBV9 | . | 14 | TGTGCCAGCAGTGCCCCTAGCGGCGGCGGGGAGCTGTTTTTT | CASSAPSGGGELFF
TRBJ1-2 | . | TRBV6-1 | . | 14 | TGTGCCACCTCCCGGGCGGGCACTAACTATGGCTACACCTTC | CATSRAGTNYGYTF
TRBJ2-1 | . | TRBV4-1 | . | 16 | TGCGCCAGCAGCCAAGAAGCCAGAGTATCCTACAATGAGCAGTTCTTC | CASSQEARVSYNEQFF
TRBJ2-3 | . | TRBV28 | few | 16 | TGTGCCAGCAGTTTGTTGTGGGGGGTGGGAGAGGATACGCAGTATTTT | CASSLLWGVGEDTQYF
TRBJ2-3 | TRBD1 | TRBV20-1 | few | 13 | TGCAGTGCTAGCAGGGGGCGGATAGATACGCAGTATTTT | CSASRGRIDTQYF
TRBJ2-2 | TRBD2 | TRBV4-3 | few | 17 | TGCGCCAGCAGCCAAGTGCGGGAGGTACTCTACACCGGGGAGCTGTTTTTT | CASSQVREVLYTGELFF
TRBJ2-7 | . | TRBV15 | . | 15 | TGTGCCACCAGCAGAGATCGGATTAGGGCATACGAGCAGTACTTC | CATSRDRIRAYEQYF
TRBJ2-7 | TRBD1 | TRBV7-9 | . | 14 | TGTGCCAGCAGCCCGACAGGGGTAGGCTACGAGCAGTACTTC | CASSPTGVGYEQYF
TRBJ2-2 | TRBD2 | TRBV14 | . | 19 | TGTGCCAGCAGCCAAGATGGACTAGCGGGATGGGCCAACACCGGGGAGCTGTTTTTT | CASSQDGLAGWANTGELFF
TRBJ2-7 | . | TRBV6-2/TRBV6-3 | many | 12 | TGTGCCAGCAGTACGAGCTCCTACGAGCAGTACTTC | CASSTSSYEQYF
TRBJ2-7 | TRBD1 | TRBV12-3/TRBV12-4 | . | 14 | TGTGCCAGCAGAAGGTCCGGGACAGGGGGCGAGCAGTACTTC | CASRRSGTGGEQYF
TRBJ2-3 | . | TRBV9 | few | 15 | TGTGCCAGCAGCGGTACCGGACCCATCACAGATACGCAGTATTTT | CASSGTGPITDTQYF
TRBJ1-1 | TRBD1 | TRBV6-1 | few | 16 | TGTGCCAGCAGGCACCCCACGAACAGGGGGCACACTGAAGCTTTCTTT | CASRHPTNRGHTEAFF
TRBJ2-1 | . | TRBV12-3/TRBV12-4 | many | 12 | TGTGCCAGCAAGAACGGGATAGGTGAGCAGTTCTTC | CASKNGIGEQFF
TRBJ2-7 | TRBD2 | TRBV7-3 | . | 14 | TGTGCCAGCAGCCCGGGAGGGACACACTACGAGCAGTACTTC | CASSPGGTHYEQYF
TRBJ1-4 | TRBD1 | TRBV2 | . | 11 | TGTGCCAGCAGGGACCGGGACAGGCTGTTTTTT | CASRDRDRLFF
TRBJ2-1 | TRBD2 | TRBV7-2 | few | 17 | TGTGCCAGCAGCTTAAGGAAAGCGGGAGGGCCCTACAATGAGCAGTTCTTC | CASSLRKAGGPYNEQFF
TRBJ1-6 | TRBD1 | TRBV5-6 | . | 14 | TGTGCCAGCAGCATGACAGGGTGGAATTCACCCCTCCACTTT | CASSMTGWNSPLHF
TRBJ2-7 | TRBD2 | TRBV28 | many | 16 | TGTGCCAGCAGCAACTACGGGACTAGCGGGAGCTACGAGCAGTACTTC | CASSNYGTSGSYEQYF
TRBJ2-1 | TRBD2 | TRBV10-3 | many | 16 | TGTGCCATCAGTTCCACTGGGACTAGGGTCTACAATGAGCAGTTCTTC | CAISSTGTRVYNEQFF
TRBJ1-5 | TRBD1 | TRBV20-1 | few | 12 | TGCAGTGCCGGACAGGGAAATCAGCCCCAGCATTTT | CSAGQGNQPQHF